Shown below are 19 T cell receptor beta chains from a single sample sequenced in a study of blood T cell repertoires in COVID-19. TCRdb keeps only in-frame clones here, not all; method: immunoSEQ multiplex PCR. The sample yields under 200,000 clones, 90% to 95% seen once. Sequenced: peripheral blood. These receptors were taken from a man aged 45 to 65 with acute or convalescent COVID-19.

The chain has TRBV19 and TRBJ2-1; TRBD2 matches at 7 bases. Per germline, CDR1 LNHDA and CDR2 SQIVND (reference sequence). The CDR3 has 15 residues. Trimming removed 3 bases from V and 7 bases from J; junction bases left unmatched: 9. For the CDR3, the DNA is TGTGCCAGTAGTATCGGCGGCGGGAGTGGGAATGAGCAGTTCTTC. Translation gives CASSIGGGSGNEQFF.

V usage is TRBV6-2 or TRBV6-3 and J usage is TRBJ1-5, with 7 bases that match TRBD1. V lost 5 bases and J lost 0; bases outside the gene matches: 1. CDR1 and CDR2 (germline): MNHEY, SVGEGT. The CDR3 consists of 14 residues. DNA for the CDR3: TGTGCCAGCAGTCGGGACAGTAGCAATCAGCCCCAGCATTTT. It codes for CASSRDSSNQPQHF.

The gene calls are TRBV28 and TRBJ2-1; D possibly corresponds to TRBD1 (5 bases). The CDR3 totals 15 residues. Trimming stripped 6 bases from V and 6 bases from J, with 18 bases between. Germline lookup yields CDR1 MDHEN and CDR2 SYDVKM. This chain's CDR3 is CASRGRLVALNEQFF. Here the CDR3 DNA reads TGTGCCAGCAGGGGGCGTTTGGTAGCACTCAATGAGCAGTTCTTC.

The chain recombines TRBV7-2 with TRBJ1-6; TRBD1 agrees at 10 bases. Trimming at V came to 1 base and at J to 10 bases, leaving 10 bases not matched to a gene. The CDR3 spans 17 residues. The germline V gene encodes CDR1 SGHTA and CDR2 FQGNSA. Here the CDR3 reads CASSLVLGQGIRSPLHF. Here the CDR3 DNA reads TGTGCCAGCAGCTTAGTTCTGGGACAGGGGATTAGATCACCCCTCCACTTT.

The rearrangement links TRBV4-1 to TRBJ2-2, with no clear D. The V gene lost 4 bases and the J gene lost 0 bases, with 12 bases spanning the gap. The CDR3 sequence is 16 residues long. Germline CDR1 is MGHRA and CDR2 is YSYEKL. This CDR3 is CASSPTFATNTGELFF. The CDR3 DNA is TGCGCCAGCAGCCCCACTTTTGCAACGAACACCGGGGAGCTGTTTTTT.

This chain links TRBV5-4 with TRBJ1-6; no reliable D call. CDR1 is SGHNT and CDR2 is YYREEE in the germline V gene (reference sequence). The V gene lost 4 bases and the J gene lost 9 bases, with 14 bases spanning the gap. The CDR3 extends over 14 amino acids. CDR3 sequence reads: CASSREGDGSPLHF. The CDR3 nucleotides are TGTGCCAGCAGCCGGGAGGGAGACGGTTCACCCCTCCACTTT.

This sequence joins TRBV9 and TRBJ2-3; 12 bases are a match to TRBD2. This CDR3 has 18 residues. V dropped 0 bases and J dropped 6; count of bases not matched to a gene: 11. Germline V gives CDR1 SGDLS, CDR2 YYNGEE. The CDR3 DNA reads TGTGCCAGCAGCGTAGAAACGTTCCTAGCGGGAGGGCCGGATACGCAGTATTTT. It specifies CASSVETFLAGGPDTQYF. The variable domain in full, with the rest retrieved from reference TRBV9 and TRBJ2-3, is DSGVTQTPKHLITATGQRVTLRCSPRSGDLSVYWYQQSLDQGLQFLIQYYNGEERAKGNILERFSAQQFPDLHSELNLSSLELGDSALYFCASSVETFLAGGPDTQYFGPGTRLTVL.

V gene TRBV2 combines with J gene TRBJ2-5; no clear D gene. The V and J ends lost 6 bases and 4 bases respectively, with 6 bases between them. The CDR3 has 11 amino acids. From germline, CDR1 is SNHLY and CDR2 FYNNEI. The CDR3 region is CASRAVETQYF. DNA for the CDR3: TGTGCCAGCAGGGCTGTAGAGACCCAGTACTTC.

The chain links TRBV6-5 to TRBJ2-3; 8 bases agree with TRBD1. J gave up 2 bases and V 2 bases, and 3 bases lay outside the gene matches. The CDR3 is 15 amino acids. The V gene's germline CDR1 is MNHEY and CDR2 SVGAGI. Here the CDR3 reads CASSYPGGDTDTQYF. The DNA for the CDR3 is TGTGCCAGCAGTTACCCAGGGGGCGACACAGATACGCAGTATTTT.

The V gene is TRBV19, the J gene TRBJ2-6; perhaps TRBD2 as D (5 bases). The V end was cut by 5 bases, the J end by 2 bases, with 13 bases between. Germline CDR1 LNHDA, CDR2 SQIVND (reference sequence). This CDR3 contains 16 residues. CDR3 region: CASSLRASTGANVLTF. The CDR3 coding sequence is TGTGCCAGTAGTCTGCGGGCCAGCACTGGGGCCAACGTCCTGACTTTC.

This rearrangement joins TRBV3-1 (or the pseudogene TRBV3-2) to TRBJ2-7, with TRBD1 matching over 9 bases. CDR1 is LGHDT and CDR2 is YNNKEL in the germline V gene (reference sequence). CDR3 size: 17 residues. With V trimmed by 0 bases and J by 1 base, 7 bases remained unmatched. The CDR3 coding sequence is TGTGCCAGCAGCCAAGATCCGGGACAGGGCACTTCCTACGAGCAGTACGTC. Translating gives CASSQDPGQGTSYEQYV.

The chain joins TRBV7-2 to TRBJ1-2, with 8 bases aligning to TRBD1. Germline trimming cut 1 base from V and 5 bases from J; bases unmatched to any gene: 3. CDR3 length: 14 residues. The germline V gene encodes CDR1 SGHTA and CDR2 FQGNSA. CDR3 DNA: TGTGCCAGCAGCTTAGTGGGACAGGCTTATGGCTACACCTTC. This gives the protein CASSLVGQAYGYTF.

V gene TRBV7-9 combines with J gene TRBJ2-5; TRBD2 might be the D (5 bases). The germline CDR1 and CDR2 sequences are SEHNR and FQNEAQ (reference sequence). V was cut by 1 base and J by 4 bases, with 7 bases left in between. The CDR3 is 13 amino acids. CDR3 in DNA: TGTGCCAGCAGCTTAGGAGGAGGAGAGACCCAGTACTTC. Amino acid sequence: CASSLGGGETQYF.

This chain uses TRBV4-2 with TRBJ1-6; D unresolved. CDR1 is LGHNA, CDR2 YNFKEQ, per germline. The CDR3 spans 18 residues. V was clipped by 0 bases and J by 0 bases, with 12 bases between them. DNA for the CDR3: TGTGCCAGCAGCCAAGAACCCCGATCGAGCTCCTATAATTCACCCCTCCACTTT. It translates to CASSQEPRSSSYNSPLHF.

The chain employs TRBV6-4 and TRBJ1-2, with D hard to call. Germline V gene data show CDR1 as MRHNA and CDR2 as SNTAGT. V shed 6 bases and J shed 8 bases, with 16 bases lying between them. This CDR3 is built from 13 residues. The CDR3 DNA reads TGTGCCAGCAGCGCCGAGGGTCTGGGGGGCTACACCTTC. This translates into CASSAEGLGGYTF.

J is TRBJ1-2 and V is TRBV29-1; D gene unclear. CDR3 length equals 11 residues. Germline CDR1 reads SQVTM; CDR2 reads ANQGSEA. Trimming cost V 7 bases and J 4 bases, with 10 bases left between them. The CDR3 loop reads CSAQSSYGYTF. The CDR3 nucleotides are TGCAGCGCCCAGTCCAGCTATGGCTACACCTTC.

This chain uses TRBV28 with TRBJ1-2; 9 positions agree with TRBD1. The CDR3 has 17 amino acids. V was pared by 6 bases and J by 2 bases, with 13 bases of the junction left unmatched. Germline V CDR1 and CDR2: MDHEN, SYDVKM. CDR3 nucleotide sequence: TGTGCCAGCAGCCCCAGGGGACAGGGTCCAAAAAACTATGGCTACACCTTC. Amino acid sequence: CASSPRGQGPKNYGYTF.

This chain joins TRBV4-2 and TRBJ2-1, with a weak D call TRBD2 (6 bases). The CDR3 contains 16 residues. The germline V and J ends were trimmed by 0 bases and 4 bases, with 13 bases remaining between them. The germline V gene encodes CDR1 LGHNA and CDR2 YNFKEQ. The CDR3 bases are TGTGCCAGCAGCCAAGAGTTGGGGGAGGATTACAATGAGCAGTTCTTC. The encoded protein is CASSQELGEDYNEQFF.

Only a few counts were recorded for this clone. The chain recombines TRBV12-3 or TRBV12-4 with TRBJ2-3; 9 bases are shared with TRBD1. This CDR3 region has 13 residues. The trim removed 6 bases at V and 3 bases at J, leaving 1 base unmatched. CDR3 sequence reads: CASSDRGTDTQYF. In nucleotides, the CDR3 is TGTGCCAGCAGCGACAGGGGGACAGATACGCAGTATTTT.